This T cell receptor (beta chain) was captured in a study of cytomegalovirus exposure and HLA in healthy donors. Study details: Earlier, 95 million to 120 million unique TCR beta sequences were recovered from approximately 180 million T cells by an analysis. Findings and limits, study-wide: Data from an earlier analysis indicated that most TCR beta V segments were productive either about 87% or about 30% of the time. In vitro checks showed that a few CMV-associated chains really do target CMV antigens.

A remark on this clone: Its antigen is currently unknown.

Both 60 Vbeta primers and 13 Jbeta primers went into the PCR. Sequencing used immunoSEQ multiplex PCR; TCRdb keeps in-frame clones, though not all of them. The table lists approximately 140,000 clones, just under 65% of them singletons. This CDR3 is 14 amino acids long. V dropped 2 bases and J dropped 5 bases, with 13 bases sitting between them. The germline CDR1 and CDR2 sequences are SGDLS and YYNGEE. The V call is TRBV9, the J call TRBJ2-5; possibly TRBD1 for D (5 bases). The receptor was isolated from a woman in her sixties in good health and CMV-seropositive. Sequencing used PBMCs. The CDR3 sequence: CASSVIGRAETQYF. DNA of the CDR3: TGTGCCAGCAGCGTTATCGGCAGGGCCGAGACCCAGTACTTC.